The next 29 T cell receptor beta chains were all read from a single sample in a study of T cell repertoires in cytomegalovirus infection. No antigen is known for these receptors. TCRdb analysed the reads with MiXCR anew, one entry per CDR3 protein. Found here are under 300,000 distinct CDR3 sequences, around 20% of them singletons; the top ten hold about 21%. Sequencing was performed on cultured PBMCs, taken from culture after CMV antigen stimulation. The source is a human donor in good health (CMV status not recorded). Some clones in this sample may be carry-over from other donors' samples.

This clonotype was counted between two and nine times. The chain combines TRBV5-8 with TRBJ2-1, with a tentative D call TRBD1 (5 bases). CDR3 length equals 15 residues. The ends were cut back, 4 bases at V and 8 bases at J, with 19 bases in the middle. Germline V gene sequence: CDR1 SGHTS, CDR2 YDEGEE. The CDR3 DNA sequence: TGTGCCAGCAGCCTGGGGCAGGGTATCCGCGATGAGCAGTTCTTC. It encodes CASSLGQGIRDEQFF.

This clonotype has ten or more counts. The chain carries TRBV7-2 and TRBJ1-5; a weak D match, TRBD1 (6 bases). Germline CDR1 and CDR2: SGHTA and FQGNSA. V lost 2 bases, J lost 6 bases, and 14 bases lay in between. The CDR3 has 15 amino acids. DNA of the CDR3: TGTGCCAGCAGCTTATCCGGGGGCGGCGGTCAGCCCCAGCATTTT. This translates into CASSLSGGGGQPQHF.

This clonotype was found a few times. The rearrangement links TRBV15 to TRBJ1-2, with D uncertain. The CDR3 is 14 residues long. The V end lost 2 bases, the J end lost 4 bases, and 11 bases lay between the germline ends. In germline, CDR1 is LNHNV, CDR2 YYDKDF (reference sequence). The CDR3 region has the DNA TGTGCCACCAGCAGAACCCTAACCTCCTATGGCTACACCTTC. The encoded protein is CATSRTLTSYGYTF.

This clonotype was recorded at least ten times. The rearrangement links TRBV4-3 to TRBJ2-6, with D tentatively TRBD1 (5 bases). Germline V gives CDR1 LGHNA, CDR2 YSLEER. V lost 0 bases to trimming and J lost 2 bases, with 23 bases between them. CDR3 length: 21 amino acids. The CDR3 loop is CASSQEFLQVVEITGANVLTF. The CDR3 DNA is TGCGCCAGCAGCCAAGAATTTCTACAGGTAGTTGAAATAACTGGGGCCAACGTCCTGACTTTC.

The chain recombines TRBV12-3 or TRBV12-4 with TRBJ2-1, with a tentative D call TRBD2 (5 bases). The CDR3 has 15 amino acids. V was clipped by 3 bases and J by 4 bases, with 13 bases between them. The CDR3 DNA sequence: TGTGCCAGCAGTTTGACGGCTAGCAGGTACAATGAGCAGTTCTTC. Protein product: CASSLTASRYNEQFF.

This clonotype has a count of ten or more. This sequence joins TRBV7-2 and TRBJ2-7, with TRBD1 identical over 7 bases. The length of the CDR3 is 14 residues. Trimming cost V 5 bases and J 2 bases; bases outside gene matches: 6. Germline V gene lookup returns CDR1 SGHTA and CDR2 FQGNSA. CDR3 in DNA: TGTGCCAGCAGCACGCGACAGGGACCCTACGAGCAGTACTTC. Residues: CASSTRQGPYEQYF. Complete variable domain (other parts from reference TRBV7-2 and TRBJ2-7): GAGVSQSPSNKVTEKGKDVELRCDPISGHTALYWYRQSLGQGLEFLIYFQGNSAPDKSGLPSDRFSAERTGGSVSTLTIQRTQQEDSAVYLCASSTRQGPYEQYFGPGTRLTVT.

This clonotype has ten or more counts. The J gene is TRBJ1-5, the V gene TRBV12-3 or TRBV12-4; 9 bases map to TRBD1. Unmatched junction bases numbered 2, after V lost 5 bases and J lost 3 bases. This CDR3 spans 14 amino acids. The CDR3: CASSGTGFNQPQHF. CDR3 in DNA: TGTGCCAGCAGTGGGACAGGGTTCAATCAGCCCCAGCATTTT.

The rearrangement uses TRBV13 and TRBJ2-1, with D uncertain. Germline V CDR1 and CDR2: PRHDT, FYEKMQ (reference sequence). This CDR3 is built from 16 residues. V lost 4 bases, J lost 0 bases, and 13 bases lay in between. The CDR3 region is CASSSSGLSSYNEQFF. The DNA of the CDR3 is TGTGCCAGCAGCTCCTCCGGGCTGAGCTCCTACAATGAGCAGTTCTTC.

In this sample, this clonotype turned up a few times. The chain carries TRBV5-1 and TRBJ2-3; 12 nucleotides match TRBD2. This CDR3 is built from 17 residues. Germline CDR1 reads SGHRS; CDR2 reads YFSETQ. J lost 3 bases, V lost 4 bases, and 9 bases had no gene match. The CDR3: CASSPTSGRGGTDTQYF. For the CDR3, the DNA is TGCGCCAGCAGCCCGACTAGCGGGAGAGGTGGGACAGATACGCAGTATTTT.

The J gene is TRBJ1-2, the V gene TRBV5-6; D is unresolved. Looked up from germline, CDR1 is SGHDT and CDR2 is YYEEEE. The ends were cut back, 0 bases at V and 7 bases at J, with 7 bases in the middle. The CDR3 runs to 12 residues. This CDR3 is CASSLAIGGYTF. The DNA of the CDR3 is TGTGCCAGCAGCTTGGCGATCGGTGGCTACACCTTC.

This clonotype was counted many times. CDR3 sequence: CASRPGPEAFF. The CDR3 region has the DNA TGTGCCAGCAGGCCGGGTCCTGAAGCTTTCTTT. V gene TRBV7-2 combines with J gene TRBJ1-1; unclear D gene. The CDR3 sequence is 11 residues long. Trimming removed 6 bases from V and 6 bases from J, with 8 bases in between. Germline values: CDR1 SGHTA, CDR2 FQGNSA.

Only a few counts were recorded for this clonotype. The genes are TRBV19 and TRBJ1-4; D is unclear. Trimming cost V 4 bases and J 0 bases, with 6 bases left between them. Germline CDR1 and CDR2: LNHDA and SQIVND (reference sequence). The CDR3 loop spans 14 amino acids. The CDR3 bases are TGTGCCAGTAGTACAGGAGCAACTAATGAAAAACTGTTTTTT. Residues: CASSTGATNEKLFF. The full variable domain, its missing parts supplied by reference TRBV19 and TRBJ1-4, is DGGITQSPKYLFRKEGQNVTLSCEQNLNHDAMYWYRQDPGQGLRLIYYSQIVNDFQKGDIAEGYSVSREKKESFPLTVTSAQKNPTAFYLCASSTGATNEKLFFGSGTQLSVL.

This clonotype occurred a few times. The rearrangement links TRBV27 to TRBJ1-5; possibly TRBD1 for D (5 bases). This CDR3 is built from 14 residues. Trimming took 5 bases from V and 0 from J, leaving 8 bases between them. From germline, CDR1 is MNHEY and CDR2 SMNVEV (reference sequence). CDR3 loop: CASSRGYSNQPQHF. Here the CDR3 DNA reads TGTGCCAGCAGTAGGGGTTATAGCAATCAGCCCCAGCATTTT.

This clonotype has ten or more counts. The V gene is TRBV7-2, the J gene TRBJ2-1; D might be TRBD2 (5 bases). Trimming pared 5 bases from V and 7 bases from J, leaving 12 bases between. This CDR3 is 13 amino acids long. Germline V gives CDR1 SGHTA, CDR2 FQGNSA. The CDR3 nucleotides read TGTGCCAGCAGCCCCGACTACCTAAATGAGCAGTTCTTC. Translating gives CASSPDYLNEQFF.

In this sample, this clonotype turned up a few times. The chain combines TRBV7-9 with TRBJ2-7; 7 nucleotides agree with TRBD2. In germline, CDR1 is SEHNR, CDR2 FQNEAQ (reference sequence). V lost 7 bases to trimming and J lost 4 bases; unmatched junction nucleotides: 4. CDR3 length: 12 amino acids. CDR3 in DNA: TGTGCCAGCAAGGCTAGCGGTTACGAGCAGTACTTC. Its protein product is CASKASGYEQYF.

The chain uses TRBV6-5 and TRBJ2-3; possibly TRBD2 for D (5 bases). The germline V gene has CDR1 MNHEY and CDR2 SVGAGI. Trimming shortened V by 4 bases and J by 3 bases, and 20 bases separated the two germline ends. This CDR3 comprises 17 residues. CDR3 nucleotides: TGTGCCAGCAGTTCTTATTCTATGGTGGGAGTGACAGATACGCAGTATTTT. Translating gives CASSSYSMVGVTDTQYF.

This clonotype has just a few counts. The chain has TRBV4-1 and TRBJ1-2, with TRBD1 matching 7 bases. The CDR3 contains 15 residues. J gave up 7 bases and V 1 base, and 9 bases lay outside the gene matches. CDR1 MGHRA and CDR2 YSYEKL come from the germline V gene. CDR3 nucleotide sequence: TGCGCCAGCAGCCAAGCGAGCCTACAGGGGACTGGCTACACCTTC. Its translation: CASSQASLQGTGYTF.

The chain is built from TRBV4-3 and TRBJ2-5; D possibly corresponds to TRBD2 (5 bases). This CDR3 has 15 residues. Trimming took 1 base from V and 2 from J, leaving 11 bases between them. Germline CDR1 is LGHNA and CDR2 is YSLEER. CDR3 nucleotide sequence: TGCGCCAGCAGCCAAGGAGCGGTGACTCAAGAGACCCAGTACTTC. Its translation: CASSQGAVTQETQYF.

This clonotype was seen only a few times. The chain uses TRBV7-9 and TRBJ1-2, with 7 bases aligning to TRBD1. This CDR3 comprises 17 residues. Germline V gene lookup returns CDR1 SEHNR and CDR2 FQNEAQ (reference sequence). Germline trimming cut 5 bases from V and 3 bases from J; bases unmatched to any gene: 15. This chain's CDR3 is CASSPTNLGQEDYGYTF. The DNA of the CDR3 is TGTGCCAGCAGCCCGACTAACCTTGGACAGGAAGACTATGGCTACACCTTC.

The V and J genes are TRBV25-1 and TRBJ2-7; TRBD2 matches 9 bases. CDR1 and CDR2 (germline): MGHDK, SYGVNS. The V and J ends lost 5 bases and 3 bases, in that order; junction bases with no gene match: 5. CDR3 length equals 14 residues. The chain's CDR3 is CASSRSGSFYEQYF. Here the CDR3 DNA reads TGTGCCAGCAGTCGTAGCGGGAGTTTCTACGAGCAGTACTTC.

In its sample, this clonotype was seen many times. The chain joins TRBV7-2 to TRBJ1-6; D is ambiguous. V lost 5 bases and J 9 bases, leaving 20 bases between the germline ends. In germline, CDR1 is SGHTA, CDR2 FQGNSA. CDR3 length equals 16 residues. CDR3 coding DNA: TGTGCCAGCAGCCCTTGGGTGGCGGCTCCACGTTCACCCCTCCACTTT. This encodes CASSPWVAAPRSPLHF.

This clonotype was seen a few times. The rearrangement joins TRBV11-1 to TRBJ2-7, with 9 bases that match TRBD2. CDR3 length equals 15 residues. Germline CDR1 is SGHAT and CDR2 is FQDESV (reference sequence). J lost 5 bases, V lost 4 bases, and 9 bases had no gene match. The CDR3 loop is CASSSKTSGFHEQYF. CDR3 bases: TGTGCCAGCAGCTCGAAGACTAGCGGCTTCCACGAGCAGTACTTC.

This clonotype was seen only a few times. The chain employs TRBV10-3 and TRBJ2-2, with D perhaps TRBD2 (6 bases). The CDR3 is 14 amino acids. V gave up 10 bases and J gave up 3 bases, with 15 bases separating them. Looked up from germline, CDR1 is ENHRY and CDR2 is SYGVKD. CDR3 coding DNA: TGTGCCACTTCCGCGGGGACGGACACCGGGGAGCTGTTTTTT. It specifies CATSAGTDTGELFF.

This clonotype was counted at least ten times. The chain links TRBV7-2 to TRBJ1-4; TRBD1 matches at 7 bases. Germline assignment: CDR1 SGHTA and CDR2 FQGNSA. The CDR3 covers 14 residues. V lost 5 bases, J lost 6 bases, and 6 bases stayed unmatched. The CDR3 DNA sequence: TGTGCCAGCAGCCCGCGGACAGGTTATGAAAAACTGTTTTTT. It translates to CASSPRTGYEKLFF.

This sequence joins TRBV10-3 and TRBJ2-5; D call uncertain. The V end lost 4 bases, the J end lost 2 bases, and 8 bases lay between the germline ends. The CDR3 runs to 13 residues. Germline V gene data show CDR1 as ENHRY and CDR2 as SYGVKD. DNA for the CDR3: TGTGCCATCAGTGGGCCCCGGCAAGAGACCCAGTACTTC. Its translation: CAISGPRQETQYF.

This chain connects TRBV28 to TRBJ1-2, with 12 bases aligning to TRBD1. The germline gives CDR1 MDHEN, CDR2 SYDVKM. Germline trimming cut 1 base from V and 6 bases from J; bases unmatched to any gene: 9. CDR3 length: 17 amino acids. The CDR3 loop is CASSLSLPGQGANGYTF. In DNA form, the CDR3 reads TGTGCCAGCAGTTTATCCCTTCCGGGACAGGGGGCTAATGGCTACACCTTC.

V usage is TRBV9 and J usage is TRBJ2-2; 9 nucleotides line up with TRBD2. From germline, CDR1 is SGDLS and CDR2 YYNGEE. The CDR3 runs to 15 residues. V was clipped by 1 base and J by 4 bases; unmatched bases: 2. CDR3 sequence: CASSVSSGATGELFF. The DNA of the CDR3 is TGTGCCAGCAGCGTATCTAGCGGGGCCACCGGGGAGCTGTTTTTT.

The CDR3 nucleotides read TGTGCCAGCAGTGGGACCGGGGGATACGAGCAGTACTTC. Translating it yields CASSGTGGYEQYF. V gene TRBV6-1 combines with J gene TRBJ2-7; maybe TRBD2 (6 bases). V lost 4 bases, J lost 4 bases, and 11 bases lay in between. CDR1 and CDR2 (germline): MNHNS, SASEGT. The CDR3 is 13 residues long.

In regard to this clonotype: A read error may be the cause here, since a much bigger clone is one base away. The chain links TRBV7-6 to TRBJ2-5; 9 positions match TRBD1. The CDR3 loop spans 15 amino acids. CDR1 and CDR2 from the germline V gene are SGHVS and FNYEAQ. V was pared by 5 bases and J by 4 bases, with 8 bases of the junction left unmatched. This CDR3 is CASSLGQGRRETQYF. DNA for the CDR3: TGTGCCAGCAGCCTAGGACAGGGGAGGAGAGAGACCCAGTACTTC.